One and the same sample provided the 28 T cell receptor beta chains below, sequenced in a study of molecular identifiers for immune sequencing clone quantification. Each CDR3 protein is one row after TCRdb ran MiXCR on the PCR reads. The sample consists of a few hundred thousand distinct CDR3 sequences, over 20% of them appearing once. The sequenced sample consisted of naive CD8+ T cells from blood, with Jurkat cell RNA spiked in. As to subset: FACS-sorted CD8+CD4-CCR7+CD45RA+ naive T cells. These TCRs come from a human donor in good health. Some libraries in this study had Jurkat cell RNA spiked in.

This clonotype was found many times. The chain recombines TRBV11-1 with TRBJ1-1; TRBD1 matches 9 bases. The CDR3 consists of 16 residues. After removal of 2 bases from V and 6 bases from J, the junction contained 10 bases not matched to a gene. CDR1 is SGHAT, CDR2 FQDESV, per germline (reference sequence). CDR3 DNA: TGTGCCAGCAGCTTATTTTCGGGACAGGGAATCTCTGAAGCTTTCTTT. Its translation is CASSLFSGQGISEAFF.

J is TRBJ2-3 and V is TRBV20-1, with TRBD2 matching 9 bases. V shed 4 bases and J 5 bases; nucleotides not matched to a gene: 10. This CDR3 contains 15 residues. The V gene's germline CDR1 is DFQATT and CDR2 SNEGSKA (reference sequence). The CDR3 reads CSATPIAGVGDTQYF. CDR3 sequence (DNA): TGCAGTGCTACCCCCATAGCGGGAGTGGGAGATACGCAGTATTTT.

The chain has TRBV27 and TRBJ2-1, with 9 bases aligning to TRBD1. Germline CDR1 reads MNHEY; CDR2 reads SMNVEV (reference sequence). V was pared by 2 bases and J by 1 base, with 3 bases of the junction left unmatched. This CDR3 region has 16 residues. CDR3 amino acids: CASSLSGQGSYNEQFF. The DNA of the CDR3 is TGTGCCAGCAGTTTAAGTGGACAGGGGTCCTACAATGAGCAGTTCTTC.

This clonotype was recorded only once. A much larger clone differs from this one at a single base, so this may be a read error. The chain uses TRBV5-4 and TRBJ2-7; D is unresolved. CDR1 and CDR2 from the germline V gene are SGHNT and YYREEE (reference sequence). This CDR3 has 12 residues. This chain's CDR3 is CASSHGPYKQYF. The CDR3 bases are TGTGCCAGCAGCCACGGTCCCTACAAGCAGTACTTC.

J is TRBJ2-3 and V is TRBV7-2; tentative D call: TRBD1 (5 bases). The germline CDR1 and CDR2 sequences are SGHTA and FQGNSA. The CDR3 sequence is 17 residues long. With 4 bases removed from V and 2 bases from J, the gap between germline ends came to 19 bases. The CDR3 here is CASSSNPQVWDTDTQYF. CDR3 sequence (DNA): TGTGCCAGCAGCTCCAACCCACAGGTTTGGGACACAGATACGCAGTATTTT.

This clonotype was detected many times. As DNA, the CDR3 is TGTGCCAGCAGTTCCGGGACAGCCCCTTACGAGCAGTACTTC. As protein: CASSSGTAPYEQYF. This chain links TRBV27 with TRBJ2-7; 7 bases agree with TRBD1. V lost 4 bases, J lost 4 bases, and 7 bases stayed unmatched. The CDR3 has 14 residues. The germline V gene has CDR1 MNHEY and CDR2 SMNVEV (reference sequence).

The chain carries TRBV12-3 or TRBV12-4 and TRBJ1-1, with a tentative D call TRBD1 (5 bases). Trimming took off 8 bases at V and 4 bases at J, with 14 bases between the two ends. This CDR3 region has 13 residues. The CDR3 bases are TGTGCCAGCGCCTTAGGGGTAACCACTGAAGCTTTCTTT. The encoded protein is CASALGVTTEAFF.

This clonotype has just a few counts. V is TRBV7-7 and J is TRBJ2-2, with a weak D call TRBD1 (6 bases). The germline gives CDR1 SSHAT, CDR2 FNYEAQ (reference sequence). CDR3 length equals 14 residues. Trimming took off 5 bases at V and 6 bases at J, with 13 bases between the two ends. Here the CDR3 DNA reads TGTGCCAGCAGCAGACTTAAGGGGGCCGGGGAGCTGTTTTTT. The encoded protein is CASSRLKGAGELFF.

The genes are TRBV20-1 and TRBJ2-5; 13 bases fit TRBD2. The V and J ends lost 1 base and 7 bases, in that order; junction bases with no gene match: 30. Germline CDR1 reads DFQATT; CDR2 reads SNEGSKA (reference sequence). This CDR3 spans 23 amino acids. The chain's CDR3 is CSARGTSGSLSIPHGASTGTQYF. The CDR3 region has the DNA TGCAGTGCTAGAGGGACTAGCGGGAGCCTCTCCATTCCCCACGGAGCCTCTACCGGGACCCAGTACTTC.

This clonotype was observed many times. This rearrangement joins TRBV12-3 or TRBV12-4 to TRBJ1-1, with 7 bases identical to TRBD1. The length of the CDR3 is 14 residues. V lost 7 bases and J lost 3; bases outside the gene matches: 8. CDR3 sequence reads: CASTETGVYTEAFF. In DNA form, the CDR3 reads TGTGCCAGCACCGAAACAGGGGTTTACACTGAAGCTTTCTTT.

This clonotype has at least ten counts. CDR3 in DNA: TGTGCCAGCAGCGCTGACAGGGTAACCGGGGAGCTGTTTTTT. It specifies CASSADRVTGELFF. The J gene is TRBJ2-2, the V gene TRBV5-4; 7 nucleotides line up with TRBD1. The CDR3 covers 14 residues. Germline CDR1 reads SGHNT; CDR2 reads YYREEE (reference sequence). V lost 4 bases to trimming and J lost 5 bases; unmatched junction nucleotides: 5.

This chain connects TRBV28 to TRBJ2-1; the D gene could be TRBD1 or TRBD2 (5 bases each). Looked up from germline, CDR1 is MDHEN and CDR2 is SYDVKM. Deletions cut 4 bases from V and 3 bases from J, with 19 bases between. This CDR3 has 17 amino acids. Here the CDR3 DNA reads TGTGCCAGCAGTTCGGGGCCCGAGGGGCCAAACTACAATGAGCAGTTCTTC. As protein: CASSSGPEGPNYNEQFF.

Only a few counts were recorded for this clonotype. The chain recombines TRBV7-9 with TRBJ2-1; either TRBD1 or TRBD2 may supply D (7 bases each). Looked up from germline, CDR1 is SEHNR and CDR2 is FQNEAQ (reference sequence). The CDR3 consists of 16 residues. Deletions cut 0 bases from V and 8 bases from J, with 17 bases between. In DNA form, the CDR3 reads TGTGCCAGCAGCTTAGCTGGGAGGGGGCGCATTCATGAGCAGTTCTTC. Translating gives CASSLAGRGRIHEQFF.

As to this clonotype: It is likely a read error, because the conserved phenylalanine at the end of the CDR3 is missing. This rearrangement joins TRBV9 to TRBJ2-1; 8 bases agree with TRBD2. The length of the CDR3 is 19 residues. V lost 4 bases, J lost 0 bases, and 15 bases stayed unmatched. The V gene's germline CDR1 is SGDLS and CDR2 YYNGEE. The CDR3 protein is CASSRRVREGRSSYNEQFS. CDR3 in DNA: TGTGCCAGCAGCAGGAGGGTCCGGGAGGGCCGGAGCTCCTACAATGAGCAGTTCTCC.

This clonotype turned up a few times. The rearrangement uses TRBV18 and TRBJ1-4; 7 bases line up with TRBD1. The CDR3 loop spans 14 amino acids. The ends lost 6 bases at V and 8 bases at J; junction bases unmatched: 9. The germline V gene encodes CDR1 KGHSH and CDR2 LQKENI. In nucleotides, the CDR3 is TGTGCCAGCTCCCCAGACAGGGTTGGCGAAAAACTGTTTTTT. It yields the protein CASSPDRVGEKLFF. Together with reference TRBV18 and TRBJ1-4, the CDR3 gives the full variable domain: NAGVMQNPRHLVRRRGQEARLRCSPMKGHSHVYWYRQLPEEGLKFMVYLQKENIIDESGMPKERFSAEFPKEGPSILRIQQVVRGDSAAYFCASSPDRVGEKLFFGSGTQLSVL.

This chain links TRBV6-2 or TRBV6-3 with TRBJ2-7; TRBD2 aligns across 7 bases. The germline CDR1 and CDR2 sequences are MNHEY and SVGEGT. This CDR3 contains 13 residues. V lost 4 bases, J lost 2 bases, and 2 bases stayed unmatched. The CDR3, as DNA: TGTGCCAGCAGTTCAGCGGGGCCCTACGAGCAGTACTTC. It specifies CASSSAGPYEQYF.

The chain has TRBV6-2 or TRBV6-3 and TRBJ2-3; 8 nucleotides match TRBD2. The CDR3 extends over 16 amino acids. V trimming: 1 base; J trimming: 4 bases; junction bases outside the gene matches: 7. In germline, CDR1 is MNHEY, CDR2 SVGEGT. The CDR3 loop is CASSYLGSGAADTQYF. CDR3 DNA sequence: TGTGCCAGCAGTTACTTGGGTAGCGGGGCGGCAGATACGCAGTATTTT.

This chain uses TRBV3-1 with TRBJ2-5; D gene unclear. The V end was cut by 3 bases, the J end by 1 base, with 12 bases between. CDR1 LGHDT and CDR2 YNNKEL come from the germline V gene (reference sequence). This CDR3 has 15 amino acids. The CDR3 is CASSHPMSRQETQYF. CDR3 nucleotide sequence: TGTGCCAGCAGCCACCCAATGTCCCGCCAAGAGACCCAGTACTTC.

This clonotype was recorded many times. The CDR3 sequence: CASSFGQDNQPQHF. DNA for the CDR3: TGTGCCAGCAGCTTCGGACAGGACAATCAGCCCCAGCATTTT. V and J are TRBV7-9 and TRBJ1-5; 7 positions match TRBD1. The V and J ends lost 3 bases and 3 bases, in that order; junction bases with no gene match: 2. Germline loops: CDR1 SEHNR, CDR2 FQNEAQ (reference sequence). CDR3 length: 14 amino acids.

As regards this clonotype: A much larger clonotype is one base distant, so this may be a read error. The V gene is TRBV5-8, the J gene TRBJ2-7; D is unclear. Germline CDR1 and CDR2: SGHTS and YDEGEE. V lost 2 bases and J lost 3, with 9 bases in between. The CDR3 sequence is 13 residues long. CDR3 DNA sequence: TGTGCCAGCAGCTTTGTTGACGACTACGAGCAGTACTTC. Protein sequence: CASSFVDDYEQYF.

This chain uses TRBV27 with TRBJ1-6, with 10 bases that match TRBD1. CDR3 length: 15 amino acids. Germline V gene data show CDR1 as MNHEY and CDR2 as SMNVEV (reference sequence). V lost 6 bases and J lost 13; bases outside the gene matches: 12. The CDR3 protein is CASRLGTGAGGPLHF. CDR3 in DNA: TGTGCCAGCAGACTCGGGACAGGGGCGGGTGGGCCCCTCCACTTT.

This clonotype has just a few counts. The chain uses TRBV4-1 and TRBJ2-7; D may correspond to TRBD1 or TRBD2 (5 bases each). The length of the CDR3 is 13 residues. V gave up 2 bases and J gave up 6 bases, with 11 bases separating them. CDR1 is MGHRA and CDR2 is YSYEKL in the germline V gene. The DNA of the CDR3 is TGCGCCAGCAGCCAACCCTGGGACGGCGAGCAGTACTTC. Translated, it gives CASSQPWDGEQYF.

This clonotype occurred many times. The gene calls are TRBV14 and TRBJ2-5; the D gene could be TRBD1 or TRBD2 (5 bases each). Germline-derived CDR1 and CDR2 are SGHDN and FVKESK. V lost 0 bases and J 6 bases, leaving 11 bases between the germline ends. This CDR3 contains 14 residues. The CDR3 DNA is TGTGCCAGCAGCCAAGATTGGGACCCGCAGACCCAGTACTTC. Translation gives CASSQDWDPQTQYF.

This clonotype has just a few counts. CDR3 protein: CASSQAYNVPLHF. CDR3 bases: TGCGCCAGCAGCCAAGCGTATAACGTACCCCTCCACTTT. The chain carries TRBV4-3 and TRBJ1-6; D unclear. The CDR3 runs 13 residues. Germline lookup yields CDR1 LGHNA and CDR2 YSLEER. V lost 1 base and J lost 12, with 10 bases in between.

This clonotype has more than one count but fewer than ten. This rearrangement joins TRBV27 to TRBJ2-5; 8 nucleotides agree with TRBD2. Germline values: CDR1 MNHEY, CDR2 SMNVEV (reference sequence). This CDR3 contains 15 residues. The trim removed 0 bases at V and 4 bases at J, leaving 4 bases unmatched. The CDR3, as DNA: TGTGCCAGCAGTTTATCGTTCGGGGGGGTAGAGACCCAGTACTTC. Translated, it gives CASSLSFGGVETQYF.

This clonotype has ten or more counts. The CDR3 sequence: CASSLRLAEEQYF. CDR3 DNA sequence: TGTGCCAGCAGCCTCCGACTAGCAGAGGAGCAGTACTTC. The gene calls are TRBV7-9 and TRBJ2-7; the match to TRBD2 covers 7 bases. Germline trimming cut 5 bases from V and 7 bases from J; bases unmatched to any gene: 8. The CDR3 runs 13 residues. In germline, CDR1 is SEHNR, CDR2 FQNEAQ (reference sequence).

The rearrangement links TRBV7-9 to TRBJ1-1; weak D call: TRBD1 (5 bases). The CDR3 is made up of 13 amino acids. V lost 6 bases and J 5 bases, leaving 13 bases between the germline ends. Germline CDR1 is SEHNR and CDR2 is FQNEAQ (reference sequence). CDR3 in DNA: TGTGCCAGCAGTTTTCCCCCAGGGACTGAAGCTTTCTTT. Protein product: CASSFPPGTEAFF.

The chain employs TRBV19 and TRBJ2-3; D possibly matches TRBD1 or TRBD2 (6 bases each). This CDR3 is 19 amino acids long. The V gene lost 3 bases and the J gene lost 1 base, with 23 bases spanning the gap. The V gene's germline CDR1 is LNHDA and CDR2 SQIVND (reference sequence). The CDR3 loop is CASSIKGGAGLTRTDTQYF. The CDR3 coding sequence is TGTGCCAGTAGTATCAAGGGGGGAGCAGGCCTGACTCGCACAGATACGCAGTATTTT. The whole variable domain, remainder taken from reference TRBV19 and TRBJ2-3, is DGGITQSPKYLFRKEGQNVTLSCEQNLNHDAMYWYRQDPGQGLRLIYYSQIVNDFQKGDIAEGYSVSREKKESFPLTVTSAQKNPTAFYLCASSIKGGAGLTRTDTQYFGPGTRLTVL.